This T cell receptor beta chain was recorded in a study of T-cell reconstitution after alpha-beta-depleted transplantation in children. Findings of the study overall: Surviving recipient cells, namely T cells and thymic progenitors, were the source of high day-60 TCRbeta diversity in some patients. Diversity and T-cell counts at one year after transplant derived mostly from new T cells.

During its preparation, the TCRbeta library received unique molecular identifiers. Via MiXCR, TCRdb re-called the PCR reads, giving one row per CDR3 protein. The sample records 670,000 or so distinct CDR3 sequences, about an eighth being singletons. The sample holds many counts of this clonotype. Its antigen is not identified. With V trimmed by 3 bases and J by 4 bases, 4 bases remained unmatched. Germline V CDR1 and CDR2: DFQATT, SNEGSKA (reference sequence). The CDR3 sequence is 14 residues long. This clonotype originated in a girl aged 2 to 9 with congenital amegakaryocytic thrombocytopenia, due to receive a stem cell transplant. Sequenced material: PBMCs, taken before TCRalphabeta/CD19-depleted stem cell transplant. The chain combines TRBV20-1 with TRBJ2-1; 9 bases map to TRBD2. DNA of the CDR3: TGCAGTGCTAGTCCTAGCGGGGTTTACAATGAGCAGTTCTTC. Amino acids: CSASPSGVYNEQFF.